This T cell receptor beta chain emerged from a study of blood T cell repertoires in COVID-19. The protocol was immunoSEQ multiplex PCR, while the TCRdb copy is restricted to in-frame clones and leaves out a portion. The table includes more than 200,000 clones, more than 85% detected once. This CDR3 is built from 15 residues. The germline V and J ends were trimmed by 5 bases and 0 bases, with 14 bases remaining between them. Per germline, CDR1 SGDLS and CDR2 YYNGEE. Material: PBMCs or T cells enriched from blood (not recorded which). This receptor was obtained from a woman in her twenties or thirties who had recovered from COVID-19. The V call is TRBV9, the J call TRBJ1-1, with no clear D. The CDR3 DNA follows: TGTGCCAGCAGTCGAGAGTACACTATGAACACTGAAGCTTTCTTT. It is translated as CASSREYTMNTEAFF.